Following are 27 T cell receptor beta chains from one sample sequenced in a study of beta chain features in type 1 diabetes (dated by TCRdb to the late 2010s). Library preparation used the immunoSEQ multiplex PCR assay. The entire isolated RNA was reverse transcribed using the High Capacity cDNA Reverse Transcription Kit, and thus expressed TCRB transcripts were sequenced. This is the immuneACCESS table as TCRdb keeps it, with only in-frame sequences that have V and J called. A part of the clones is gone; compared with another copy, unresolved V genes explain less than half, and the rest is unexplained. This sample is represented by hundreds of thousands of clones; less than 10% of them were singletons. The top ten hold around 0.44% of the sample. The sequenced material came from central memory CD4+ T cells from blood. The receptors originated from a woman between 18 and 29 years old in good health.

There are a few counts of this clone. CDR3 protein: CASSDERGTTNEKLFF. CDR3 DNA: TGTGCCAGTAGTGACGAGCGGGGCACTACTAATGAAAAACTGTTTTTT. The rearrangement uses TRBV19 and TRBJ1-4; the D gene is possibly TRBD1 (5 bases). Between the trimmed V and J ends, which lost 5 bases and 2 bases, there was a span of 15 bases. Germline V gene sequence: CDR1 LNHDA, CDR2 SQIVND (reference sequence). The CDR3 covers 16 residues.

The rearrangement links TRBV7-2 to TRBJ1-1; D uncertain. The ends were cut back, 4 bases at V and 5 bases at J, with 11 bases in the middle. Germline V CDR1 and CDR2: SGHTA, FQGNSA. The CDR3 contains 13 residues. The CDR3 loop is CASSSLIETEAFF. The CDR3 bases are TGTGCCAGCAGCTCCCTAATAGAGACTGAAGCTTTCTTT. Full variable domain (missing parts from reference TRBV7-2 and TRBJ1-1): GAGVSQSPSNKVTEKGKDVELRCDPISGHTALYWYRQSLGQGLEFLIYFQGNSAPDKSGLPSDRFSAERTGGSVSTLTIQRTQQEDSAVYLCASSSLIETEAFFGQGTRLTVV.

This clone was seen a handful of times. CDR3 DNA sequence: TGTGCCAGCAGCCCCCTCGAGGAAATTTCCTACAATGAGCAGTTCTTC. This sequence encodes CASSPLEEISYNEQFF. This chain uses TRBV7-9 with TRBJ2-1; D unclear. Germline assignment: CDR1 SEHNR and CDR2 FQNEAQ (reference sequence). The CDR3 covers 16 residues. V was cut by 5 bases and J by 1 base, with 15 bases left in between.

The sample holds a few counts of this clone. The CDR3 sequence is CASSPRGPGDYGYTF. The CDR3 coding sequence is TGTGCCAGCTCACCAAGGGGTCCGGGGGACTATGGCTACACCTTC. The chain joins TRBV18 to TRBJ1-2; possibly TRBD1 for D (5 bases). V was shortened by 2 bases and J by 3 bases, with 13 bases between the two germline ends. Germline CDR1 and CDR2: KGHSH and LQKENI. The CDR3 length is 15 residues. The complete variable domain, with remaining parts taken from reference TRBV18 and TRBJ1-2, reads NAGVMQNPRHLVRRRGQEARLRCSPMKGHSHVYWYRQLPEEGLKFMVYLQKENIIDESGMPKERFSAEFPKEGPSILRIQQVVRGDSAAYFCASSPRGPGDYGYTFGSGTRLTVV.

Only a few counts were recorded for this clone. The CDR3 loop is CASRPAGGDLYEQYF. DNA of the CDR3: TGTGCCAGCAGACCAGCGGGAGGGGACCTCTACGAGCAGTACTTC. The genes are TRBV27 and TRBJ2-7; 10 positions agree with TRBD2. Germline V gene sequence: CDR1 MNHEY, CDR2 SMNVEV (reference sequence). Germline trimming cut 6 bases from V and 3 bases from J; bases unmatched to any gene: 8. The CDR3 runs 15 residues.

V and J are TRBV15 and TRBJ1-2; D gene uncertain. Germline V lookup: CDR1 LNHNV, CDR2 YYDKDF (reference sequence). This CDR3 comprises 12 residues. Trimming shortened V by 4 bases and J by 7 bases, and 10 bases separated the two germline ends. This chain's CDR3 is CATSIWGSGYTF. DNA for the CDR3: TGTGCCACCAGCATATGGGGAAGTGGCTACACCTTC. The full variable domain, its missing parts supplied by reference TRBV15 and TRBJ1-2, is DAMVIQNPRYQVTQFGKPVTLSCSQTLNHNVMYWYQQKSSQAPKLLFHYYDKDFNNEADTPDNFQSRRPNTSFCFLDIRSPGLGDTAMYLCATSIWGSGYTFGSGTRLTVV.

This clone occurred a few times. The J gene is TRBJ1-5, the V gene TRBV28; D call uncertain. With 4 bases removed from V and 7 bases from J, the gap between germline ends came to 8 bases. CDR1 and CDR2 from the germline V gene are MDHEN and SYDVKM. CDR3 size: 12 residues. DNA for the CDR3: TGTGCCAGCAGTTGGGGTCGGCAGCCCCAGCATTTT. This encodes CASSWGRQPQHF.

This clone turned up a few times. At the DNA level, this CDR3 is encoded by other sequences in the same sample as well. The genes are TRBV6-4 and TRBJ2-1; unclear D gene. Germline loops: CDR1 MRHNA, CDR2 SNTAGT. Trimming took off 2 bases at V and 5 bases at J, with 10 bases between the two ends. This CDR3 has 14 amino acids. CDR3 bases: TGTGCCAGCAGTGACCAGGACGGTGACAATGAGCAGTTCTTC. The encoded protein is CASSDQDGDNEQFF.

This clone was recorded a few times. The chain couples TRBV18 to TRBJ1-1; D unresolved. Germline assignment: CDR1 KGHSH and CDR2 LQKENI. The CDR3 extends over 14 amino acids. V shed 1 base and J shed 1 base, with 7 bases lying between them. CDR3 loop: CASSPLRGNTEAFF. The CDR3 DNA follows: TGTGCCAGCTCACCACTGCGGGGGAACACTGAAGCTTTCTTT.

Only a few counts were recorded for this clone. A read error is likely here: a far larger clone is one base away. The rearrangement joins TRBV2 to TRBJ2-7, with 10 bases identical to TRBD2. Germline CDR1 is SNHLY and CDR2 is FYNNEI. Trimming at V came to 10 bases and at J to 0 bases, leaving 3 bases not matched to a gene. The CDR3 spans 13 residues. Here the CDR3 DNA reads TGTGCCACCAGCGGGAGGGTCTCCTACGAGCAGTACTTC. Amino acid sequence: CATSGRVSYEQYF.

The rearrangement uses TRBV5-4 and TRBJ1-5; no clear D. Germline V gives CDR1 SGHNT, CDR2 YYREEE (reference sequence). The length of the CDR3 is 11 residues. V shed 3 bases and J shed 5 bases, with 3 bases lying between them. The CDR3 nucleotides read TGTGCCAGCAGCTGCCATCAGCCCCAGCATTTT. This gives the protein CASSCHQPQHF.

In its sample, this clone was seen a few times. This chain connects TRBV10-3 to TRBJ1-1; weak D call: TRBD1 (6 bases). V dropped 6 bases and J dropped 1 base, with 9 bases sitting between them. The CDR3 has 13 amino acids. The germline V gene encodes CDR1 ENHRY and CDR2 SYGVKD. The CDR3 nucleotides are TGTGCCATCAGACAGGGAGGGAACACTGAAGCTTTCTTT. It yields the protein CAIRQGGNTEAFF.

This clone was picked up a small number of times. The chain couples TRBV5-1 to TRBJ1-1; a weak D match, TRBD1 (5 bases). Germline CDR1 is SGHRS and CDR2 is YFSETQ. V was clipped by 2 bases and J by 0 bases, with 17 bases between them. This CDR3 has 17 amino acids. CDR3 DNA: TGCGCCAGCAGCTTCGAGGCAGGGCCGACAGTGAACACTGAAGCTTTCTTT. It translates to CASSFEAGPTVNTEAFF.

V gene TRBV7-2 combines with J gene TRBJ2-7; the D is unclear. V lost 6 bases and J lost 0, with 12 bases in between. Germline CDR1 reads SGHTA; CDR2 reads FQGNSA. The CDR3 has 14 residues. The CDR3: CASSLEVASYEQYF. CDR3 in DNA: TGTGCCAGCAGTCTAGAGGTAGCCTCCTACGAGCAGTACTTC.

This clone has a count of ten or more. The chain uses TRBV28 and TRBJ1-4; D gene unclear. This CDR3 has 13 amino acids. V was pared by 10 bases and J by 8 bases, with 17 bases between. Germline CDR1 is MDHEN and CDR2 is SYDVKM. The CDR3 DNA is TGTGCCACCCAAAACACCGCCGTCGAAAAACTGTTTTTT. Translation: CATQNTAVEKLFF.

The genes are TRBV11-2 and TRBJ2-7; D is ambiguous. With 0 bases removed from V and 4 bases from J, the gap between germline ends came to 10 bases. The CDR3 consists of 14 residues. Looked up from germline, CDR1 is SGHAT and CDR2 is FQNNGV. The CDR3: CASSLDIRSYEQYF. The CDR3 DNA reads TGTGCCAGCAGCTTAGATATCAGGAGTTACGAGCAGTACTTC.

This clone has a handful of counts. Other DNA sequences in this specimen translate into the identical CDR3. V and J are TRBV5-4 and TRBJ2-5; D ambiguous. This CDR3 has 13 residues. V was trimmed by 0 bases and J by 2 bases, leaving 5 bases between them. The V gene's germline CDR1 is SGHNT and CDR2 YYREEE (reference sequence). The CDR3 DNA reads as TGTGCCAGCAGCTTGGGCTGGCAAGAGACCCAGTACTTC. Protein sequence: CASSLGWQETQYF.

The rearrangement links TRBV7-2 to TRBJ2-1; D uncertain. Germline CDR1 is SGHTA and CDR2 is FQGNSA. The CDR3 is 13 residues long. V was trimmed by 0 bases and J by 10 bases, leaving 10 bases between them. The chain's CDR3 is CASSLAARTEQFF. Here the CDR3 DNA reads TGTGCCAGCAGCTTAGCGGCCAGGACGGAGCAGTTCTTC.

The rearrangement uses TRBV15 and TRBJ1-1; a weak D match, TRBD1 (5 bases). This CDR3 contains 15 residues. V lost 0 bases, J lost 1 base, and 9 bases lay in between. CDR1 and CDR2 (germline): LNHNV, YYDKDF (reference sequence). The CDR3 DNA reads as TGTGCCACCAGCAGAGACCCAACAGGGAACACTGAAGCTTTCTTT. This translates into CATSRDPTGNTEAFF.

This sequence joins TRBV29-1 and TRBJ2-5; 7 bases line up with TRBD2. V shed 6 bases and J 4 bases; nucleotides not matched to a gene: 5. CDR1 is SQVTM, CDR2 ANQGSEA, per germline. This CDR3 comprises 12 residues. CDR3 DNA sequence: TGCAGCGTCCGACTAGCTACAGAGACCCAGTACTTC. This encodes CSVRLATETQYF.

This rearrangement joins TRBV21-1 to TRBJ2-5; no check of the table's D call, TRBD2, against the DNA was made. TRBV21-1 is a pseudogene segment. This CDR3 has 17 amino acids. CDR3: CASSNDFGLADRETQYF. The DNA for the CDR3 is TGTGCCAGCAGCAACGACTTCGGACTAGCTGATAGAGAGACCCAGTACTTC.

This clone came up a few times. V is TRBV6-5 and J is TRBJ2-7; TRBD1 agrees at 10 bases. Germline CDR1 MNHEY, CDR2 SVGAGI. With V trimmed by 2 bases and J by 6 bases, 10 bases remained unmatched. The CDR3 sequence is 16 residues long. The CDR3 loop reads CASSYLEGQGKVEQYF. The CDR3 DNA is TGTGCCAGCAGTTACCTCGAGGGACAGGGGAAAGTCGAGCAGTACTTC.

The rearrangement links TRBV7-2 to TRBJ2-5, with no clear D. The CDR3 has 14 residues. The V end lost 5 bases, the J end lost 5 bases, and 15 bases lay between the germline ends. From germline, CDR1 is SGHTA and CDR2 FQGNSA. CDR3 nucleotides: TGTGCCAGCAGCCAAACTTACAACGAGGAGACCCAGTACTTC. It yields the protein CASSQTYNEETQYF.

On this clone itself: Relative to the germline gene, one junction end is altered; a read error may explain this. The chain recombines TRBV5-4 with TRBJ2-5, with D possibly matching TRBD2 (5 bases). The V gene's germline CDR1 is SGHNT and CDR2 YYREEE (reference sequence). CDR3 size: 14 residues. In nucleotides, the CDR3 is TGCGCCAGCAGCCTGGGGAGCATGGGCGAGACCCAGTACTTC. Residues: CASSLGSMGETQYF. The complete variable domain, with remaining parts taken from reference TRBV5-4 and TRBJ2-5, reads ETGVTQSPTHLIKTRGQQVTLRCSSQSGHNTVSWYQQALGQGPQFIFQYYREEENGRGNFPPRFSGLQFPNYSSELNVNALELDDSALYLCASSLGSMGETQYFGPGTRLLVL.

The chain couples TRBV28 to TRBJ2-3, with TRBD1 as a possible D gene (5 bases). Germline loops: CDR1 MDHEN, CDR2 SYDVKM. CDR3 size: 14 residues. V was pared by 3 bases and J by 4 bases, with 11 bases between. CDR3 in amino acids: CASSFQGFADTQYF. The CDR3 coding sequence is TGTGCCAGCAGTTTCCAGGGTTTCGCAGATACGCAGTATTTT.

The rearrangement joins TRBV7-3 to TRBJ2-3; D unclear. Trimming pared 1 base from V and 4 bases from J, leaving 6 bases between. The germline CDR1 and CDR2 sequences are SGHTA and FQGTGA. The CDR3 extends over 13 amino acids. The CDR3 loop is CASSLRHADTQYF. The CDR3 region has the DNA TGTGCCAGCAGCTTAAGACATGCAGATACGCAGTATTTT.

V and J are TRBV6-1 and TRBJ2-6; possibly TRBD2 for D (6 bases). This CDR3 region has 16 residues. Germline CDR1 is MNHNS and CDR2 is SASEGT. V was cut by 4 bases and J by 2 bases, with 12 bases left in between. DNA of the CDR3: TGTGCCAGCAGTGTCGCTTGGGGGGCTGGGGCCAACGTCCTGACTTTC. Translated, it gives CASSVAWGAGANVLTF.